This T cell receptor (beta chain) was obtained from a study of blood T cell repertoires in COVID-19 (dated by TCRdb to 2020 to 2022). As for the study more broadly: The collaborator samples originated in the United States, Italy and Spain and spanned the acute and convalescent phases of COVID-19. The material from the prospective study consisted of cDNA or gDNA derived from T cells, B-cell-depleted T cells, or PBMCs. Deeply sampled blood TCRbeta repertoires from subjects exposed to, actively infected with, or recovered from COVID-19 were included in the dataset. The repertoires were made available in a free public database intended to serve as a resource for research on the immune response to SARS-CoV-2. Samples were obtained from the ongoing ImmuneRACE study (first 160 participants) and from 1,254 subjects provided by 6 global collaborators. The sample metadata nearly always contained a de-identified subject ID, COVID-19 status, age in years and sex. Where available, HLA class I and class II types were taken from metadata supplied by the sample provider and were not determined by assay-based typing. Findings and caveats that apply to the study as a whole: The quantity of clinical and demographic metadata differed by source and by participant and was supplied without curation.

TCRbeta CDR3 regions were amplified from genomic DNA using the immunoSEQ Assay, a bias-controlled multiplex PCR. The original methods were these. The number of nucleated cells in each sample was estimated from the amplification of reference gene primers within the assay. To quantify the absolute abundance of each unique TCRbeta CDR3 rearrangement, sequence reads were collapsed and filtered. For each sample, productive Simpson clonality was calculated as the square root of Simpson's diversity index over productive rearrangements. The source is immuneACCESS, and TCRdb retained only in-frame sequences with V and J called. Part of the clones is not carried over; for the studies checked, unresolved V genes explain less than half of this, and the remainder is unexplained. V and J calls and clone size follow that table, whereas D and trimming were derived from the DNA. A total of roughly 130,000 clones appear in this sample, about 80% of them only once. In total, the top ten clones hold roughly 17% of the sample.

Regarding this clone: No cognate antigen has been identified for it. Per-base quality was not reported, and no clone a single base away is much larger than it.

Collaborating institutions collected whole blood in K2EDTA tubes following their own protocols. For TCRbeta analysis, collaborator samples were shipped as frozen whole blood, as isolated PBMCs, or as DNA extracted from either sample type. For CDR1 and CDR2, the germline V gene lists SGHRS and YFSETQ. The CDR3, from cysteine to phenylalanine, totals 15 residues. Only CDR3 DNA remains: 45 bases, in frame from the first base. The trim is 0 bases for V and 4 bases for J, with a gap of 13 bases between the germline ends. The chain is assembled from TRBV5-1 and TRBJ1-1; perhaps TRBD1 is the D gene, with 6 bases matching. Sequenced sample: peripheral blood. The clonotype comes from a woman aged 50 to 60 with acute or convalescent COVID-19. The DNA sequence is given as TGCGCCAGCAGCTTGGATGGGGGAGGGGGCACTGAAGCTTTCTTT. It is translated as CASSLDGGGGTEAFF.